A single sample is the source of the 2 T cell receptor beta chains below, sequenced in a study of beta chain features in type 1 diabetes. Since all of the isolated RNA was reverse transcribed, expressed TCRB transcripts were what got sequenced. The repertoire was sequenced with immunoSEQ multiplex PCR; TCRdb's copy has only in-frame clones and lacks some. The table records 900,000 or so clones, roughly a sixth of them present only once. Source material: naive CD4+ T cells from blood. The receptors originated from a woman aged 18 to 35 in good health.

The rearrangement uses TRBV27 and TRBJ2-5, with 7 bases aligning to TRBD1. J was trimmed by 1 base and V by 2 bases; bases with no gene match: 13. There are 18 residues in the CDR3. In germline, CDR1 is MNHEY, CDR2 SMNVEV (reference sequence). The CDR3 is CASSLRGRADRAQETQYF. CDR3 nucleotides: TGTGCCAGCAGTTTAAGGGGCAGGGCCGACAGGGCCCAAGAGACCCAGTACTTC.

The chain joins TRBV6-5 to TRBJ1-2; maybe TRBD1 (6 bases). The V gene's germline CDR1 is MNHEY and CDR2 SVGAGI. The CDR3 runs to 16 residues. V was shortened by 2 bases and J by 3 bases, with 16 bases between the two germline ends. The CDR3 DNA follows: TGTGCCAGCAGTTACGACAGGCGAGAGGAGTACTATGGCTACACCTTC. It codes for CASSYDRREEYYGYTF.